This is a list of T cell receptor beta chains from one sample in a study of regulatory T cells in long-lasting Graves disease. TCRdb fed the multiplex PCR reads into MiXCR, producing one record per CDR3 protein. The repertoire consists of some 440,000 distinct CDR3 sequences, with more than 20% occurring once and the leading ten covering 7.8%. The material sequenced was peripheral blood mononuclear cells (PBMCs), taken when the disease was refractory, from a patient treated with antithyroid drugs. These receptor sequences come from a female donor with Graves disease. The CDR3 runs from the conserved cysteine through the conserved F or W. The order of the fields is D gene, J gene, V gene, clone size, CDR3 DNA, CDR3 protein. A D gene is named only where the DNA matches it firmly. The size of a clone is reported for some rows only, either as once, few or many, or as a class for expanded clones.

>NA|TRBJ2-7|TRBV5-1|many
TGCGCCAGCAGCTTGGACCGGCAAAACTACGAGCAGTACTTC
CASSLDRQNYEQYF
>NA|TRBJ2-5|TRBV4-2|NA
TGTGCCAGCAGCCAAGAGTACAAGCTGGAGACCCAGTACTTC
CASSQEYKLETQYF
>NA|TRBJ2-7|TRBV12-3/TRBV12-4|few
TGTGCCAGCAGTTTATTTGGGGGATCCCCCTACGAGCAGTACTTC
CASSLFGGSPYEQYF
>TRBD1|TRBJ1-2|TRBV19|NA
TGTGCCAGTAGACCCCCTCATGGAAGGACAGGGGTTTCAGACTATGGCTACACCTTC
CASRPPHGRTGVSDYGYTF
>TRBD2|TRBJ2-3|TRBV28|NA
TGTGCCAGCAGCGGCGGGAGGCGAACTAGCACAGATACGCAGTATTTT
CASSGGRRTSTDTQYF
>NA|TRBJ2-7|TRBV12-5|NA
TGTGCTAGTGGTATCGCGGACGCCTACGAGCAGTACTTC
CASGIADAYEQYF
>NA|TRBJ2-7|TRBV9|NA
TGTGTCAGCAGCCATAGTGGGGGGGGCGCTTTCTACGAGCAGTACTTC
CVSSHSGGGAFYEQYF
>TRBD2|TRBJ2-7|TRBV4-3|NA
TGCGCCAGCAGCCAAGCCGGGCGGGAGAACGAGCAGTACTTC
CASSQAGRENEQYF
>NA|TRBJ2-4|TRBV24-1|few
TGTGCCACCAGTGGTTCCGGGCTACAAAACATTCAGTACTTC
CATSGSGLQNIQYF
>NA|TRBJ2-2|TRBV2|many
TGTGCCTCGAATATATCTCCCGCCGGGGAGCTGTTTTTT
CASNISPAGELFF
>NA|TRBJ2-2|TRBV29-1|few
TGCAGCGTTGGAGGCGTCAAGCCGAACACCGGGGAGCTGTTTTTT
CSVGGVKPNTGELFF
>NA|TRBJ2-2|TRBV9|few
TGTGCCAGCAGCGTATCCCTGGGCAGGATAGTCCCGGACACCGGGGAGCTGTTTTTT
CASSVSLGRIVPDTGELFF
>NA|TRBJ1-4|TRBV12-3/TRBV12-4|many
TGTGCCAGCAGTTTCGGGGGGGGAAATGAAAAACTGTTTTTT
CASSFGGGNEKLFF
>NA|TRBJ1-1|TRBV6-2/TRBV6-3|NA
TGTGCCAGCAGAACCTACCTAAGGGACACTGAAGCTTTCTTT
CASRTYLRDTEAFF
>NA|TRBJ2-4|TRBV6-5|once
TGTGCCAGCAGTTATCCTAGTATTGATAGAGCCAAAAACATTCAGTACTTC
CASSYPSIDRAKNIQYF
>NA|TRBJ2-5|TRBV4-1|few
TGCGCCAGCAGCCACCCCGGGGGTGAGGGGAAGACCCAGTACTTC
CASSHPGGEGKTQYF
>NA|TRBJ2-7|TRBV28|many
TGTGCCAGCAGCCAATACTACGAGCAGTACTTC
CASSQYYEQYF
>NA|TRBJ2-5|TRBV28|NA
TGTGCCAGCAGTTTATATCGAAGGGGACAAGAGACCCAGTACTTC
CASSLYRRGQETQYF
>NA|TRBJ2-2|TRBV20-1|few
TGCAGTGCTAGAGCGGGCACTTCGGGCACCGGGGAGCTGTTTTTT
CSARAGTSGTGELFF
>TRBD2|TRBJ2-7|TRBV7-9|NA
TGTGCCAGCAGCTTGCGGGAGGGAACGCGCGAGCAGTACTTC
CASSLREGTREQYF
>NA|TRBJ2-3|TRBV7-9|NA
TGTGCCAGCTTCTTTCGGGTAGCTGACACAGATACGCAGTATTTT
CASFFRVADTDTQYF
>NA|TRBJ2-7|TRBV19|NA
TGTGCCAGTAGTCCCCAGGGGTTCGAGCAGTACTTC
CASSPQGFEQYF
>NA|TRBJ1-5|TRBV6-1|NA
TGTGCCAGCAGCCAGAAGGGCTCAGCACAGCCCCAGCATTTT
CASSQKGSAQPQHF
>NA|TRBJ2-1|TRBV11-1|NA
TGTGCCAGCAGCCCCCTGTCTCGGGGCAATGAGCAGTTCTTC
CASSPLSRGNEQFF
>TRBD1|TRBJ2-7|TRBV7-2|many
TGTGCCAGCAGCTTTAGACAGGGGAAGTACGAGCAGTACTTC
CASSFRQGKYEQYF
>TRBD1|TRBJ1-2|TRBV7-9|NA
TGTGCCAGCAGCTTAACCCTTGGACAGGACTACACCTTC
CASSLTLGQDYTF
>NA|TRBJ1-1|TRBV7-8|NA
TGTGCCAGCAGCACCCTGGCGAACACTGAAGCTTTCTTT
CASSTLANTEAFF
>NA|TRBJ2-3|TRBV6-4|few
TGTGCCAGCAGTGACTCGGGCGGGAGCACAGATACGCAGTATTTT
CASSDSGGSTDTQYF
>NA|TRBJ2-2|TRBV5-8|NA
TGTGCCAGCAGCTTGGCTAGTGGGAGCGATCTGAACACCGGGGAGCTGTTTTTT
CASSLASGSDLNTGELFF
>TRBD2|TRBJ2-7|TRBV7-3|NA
TGTGCCAGCAGCAAGACTAGCGGGAGCGGGTACGAGCAGTACTTC
CASSKTSGSGYEQYF
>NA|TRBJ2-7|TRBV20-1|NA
TGCAGTGCTAGAGGTCAGGATGAAGGGGGGGTGACCTACGAGCAGTACTTC
CSARGQDEGGVTYEQYF
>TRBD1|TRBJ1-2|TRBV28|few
TGTGCCAGCTTGGGACAGGGGGGCGGCTACACCTTC
CASLGQGGGYTF
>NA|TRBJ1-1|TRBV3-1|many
TGTGCCAGCAGCATACGGGACAAGAACACTGAAGCTTTCTTT
CASSIRDKNTEAFF
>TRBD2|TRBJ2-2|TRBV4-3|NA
TGCGCCAGCAGCCAAGTCGGGACTAGCGGGAGAGCAACCGGGGAGCTGTTTTTT
CASSQVGTSGRATGELFF
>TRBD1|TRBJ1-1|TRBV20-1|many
TGCAGTGCTTTCCCGGACAGGGTGAACACTGAAGCTTTCTTT
CSAFPDRVNTEAFF
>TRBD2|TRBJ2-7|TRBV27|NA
TGTGCCAGCAGTTCCTTGACTAGCGGGAGATCCTACGAGCAGTACTTC
CASSSLTSGRSYEQYF
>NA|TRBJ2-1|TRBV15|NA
TGTGCCACCAGCAGAGATGGCATTTTGGGGAATGAGCAGTTCTTC
CATSRDGILGNEQFF
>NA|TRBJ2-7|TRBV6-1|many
TGTGCCATCAACATAGGGGGAGGGAGAGACGAGCAGTACTTC
CAINIGGGRDEQYF
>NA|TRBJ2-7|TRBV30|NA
TGTGCCTGGAGTGGGAGCAACGAGCAGTACTTC
CAWSGSNEQYF
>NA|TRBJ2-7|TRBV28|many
TGTGCCAGCAGACCTGGACGGACGACCTACGAGCAGTACTTC
CASRPGRTTYEQYF
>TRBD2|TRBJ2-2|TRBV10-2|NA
TGCGCCAGCAAGCGGACTAGCGGGATAGCCGGGGAGCTGTTTTTT
CASKRTSGIAGELFF
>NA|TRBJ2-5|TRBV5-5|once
TGTGCCAGCAGCTTGATTAAGGCCCAAGAGACCCAGTACTTC
CASSLIKAQETQYF